Sequencing of this TCR beta chain was carried out in a study of CD4 T cells in relation to SARS-CoV-2 and coronaviruses. The overall study: Negative control cultures got HIV-1 Nef peptides or no peptide.

This clone was counted a few times. Its specificity is not known. Unexposed donor CD4+ T cells date from 2011-2018, before the COVID-19 pandemic. Isolation of CD4+ T cells took place after about 9 days in culture. Each well had a few million PBMCs in about 5% human AB serum with IL-2. Libraries were prepared by immunoSEQ multiplex PCR; TCRdb keeps only in-frame clonotypes and omits some of them. Altogether approximately 25,000 clones are present, around 70% being singletons, with the ten largest covering less than 20%. CDR1 and CDR2 from the germline V gene are LNHDA and SQIVND (reference sequence). The CDR3 runs 14 residues. The ends lost 4 bases at V and 6 bases at J; junction bases unmatched: 6.

The sample taken for sequencing was CD4+ T cells from PBMCs, cultured in vitro. The chain couples TRBV19 to TRBJ1-5, with 7 bases aligning to TRBD1. The TCR comes from a human donor in good health. CDR3 region: CASSSGTVFQPQHF. CDR3 sequence (DNA): TGTGCCAGTAGTAGCGGGACAGTCTTTCAGCCCCAGCATTTT.